This T cell receptor beta chain was found in a study of response to subunit inactivated influenza vaccine. CDR3 size: 17 residues. V shed 0 bases and J 1 base; nucleotides not matched to a gene: 4. Germline V gene sequence: CDR1 KGHDR, CDR2 SFDVKD. TCRdb reprocessed the RT-PCR reads via MiXCR and lists one record per CDR3 protein. Of about 520,000 distinct CDR3 sequences detected, roughly 7.9% appear once; the ten largest clones hold about 12%. General study points: Every seasonal influenza vaccination brings in few new T cells, the authors suggested.

This clonotype was seen a handful of times. What it binds is unknown. The sequencing here drew on PBMCs from blood, taken about 23 months after vaccination. The V and J genes are TRBV24-1 and TRBJ2-1; 8 bases fit TRBD2. The clonotype originates from a man between 50 and 69 years old who received an inactivated influenza vaccine. The CDR3 sequence: CATSDLASGSSYNEQFF. CDR3 sequence (DNA): TGTGCCACCAGTGATTTGGCTAGCGGGTCGTCCTACAATGAGCAGTTCTTC.